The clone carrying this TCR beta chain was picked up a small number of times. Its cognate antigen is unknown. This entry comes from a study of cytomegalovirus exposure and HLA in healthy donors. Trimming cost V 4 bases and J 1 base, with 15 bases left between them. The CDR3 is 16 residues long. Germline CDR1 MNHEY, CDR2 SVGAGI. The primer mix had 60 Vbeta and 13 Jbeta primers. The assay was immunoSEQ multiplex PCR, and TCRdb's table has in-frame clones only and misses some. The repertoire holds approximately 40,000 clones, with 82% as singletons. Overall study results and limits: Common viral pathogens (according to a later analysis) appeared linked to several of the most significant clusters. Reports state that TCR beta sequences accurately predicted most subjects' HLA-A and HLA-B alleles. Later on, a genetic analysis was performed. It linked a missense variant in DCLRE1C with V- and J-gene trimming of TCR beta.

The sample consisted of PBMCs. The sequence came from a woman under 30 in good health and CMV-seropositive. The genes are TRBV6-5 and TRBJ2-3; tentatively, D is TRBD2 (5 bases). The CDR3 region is CASSSSPGGGTDTQYF. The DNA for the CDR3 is TGTGCCAGCAGTTCCTCTCCAGGAGGAGGCACAGATACGCAGTATTTT.